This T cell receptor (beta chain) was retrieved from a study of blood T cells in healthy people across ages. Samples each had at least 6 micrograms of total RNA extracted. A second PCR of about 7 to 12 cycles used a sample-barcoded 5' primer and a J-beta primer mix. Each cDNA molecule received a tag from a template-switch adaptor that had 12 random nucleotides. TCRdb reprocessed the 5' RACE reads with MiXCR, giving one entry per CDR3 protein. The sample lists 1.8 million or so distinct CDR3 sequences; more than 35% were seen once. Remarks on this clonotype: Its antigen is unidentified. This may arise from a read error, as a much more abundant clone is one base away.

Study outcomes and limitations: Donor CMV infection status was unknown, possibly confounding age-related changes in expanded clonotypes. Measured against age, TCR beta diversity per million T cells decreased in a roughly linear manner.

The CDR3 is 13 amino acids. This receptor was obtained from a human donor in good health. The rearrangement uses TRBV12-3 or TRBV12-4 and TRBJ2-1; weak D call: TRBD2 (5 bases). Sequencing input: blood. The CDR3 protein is CAGSLRGMDEQFF. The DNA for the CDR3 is TGTGCCGGCAGTTTACGGGGTATGGATGAGCAGTTCTTC.